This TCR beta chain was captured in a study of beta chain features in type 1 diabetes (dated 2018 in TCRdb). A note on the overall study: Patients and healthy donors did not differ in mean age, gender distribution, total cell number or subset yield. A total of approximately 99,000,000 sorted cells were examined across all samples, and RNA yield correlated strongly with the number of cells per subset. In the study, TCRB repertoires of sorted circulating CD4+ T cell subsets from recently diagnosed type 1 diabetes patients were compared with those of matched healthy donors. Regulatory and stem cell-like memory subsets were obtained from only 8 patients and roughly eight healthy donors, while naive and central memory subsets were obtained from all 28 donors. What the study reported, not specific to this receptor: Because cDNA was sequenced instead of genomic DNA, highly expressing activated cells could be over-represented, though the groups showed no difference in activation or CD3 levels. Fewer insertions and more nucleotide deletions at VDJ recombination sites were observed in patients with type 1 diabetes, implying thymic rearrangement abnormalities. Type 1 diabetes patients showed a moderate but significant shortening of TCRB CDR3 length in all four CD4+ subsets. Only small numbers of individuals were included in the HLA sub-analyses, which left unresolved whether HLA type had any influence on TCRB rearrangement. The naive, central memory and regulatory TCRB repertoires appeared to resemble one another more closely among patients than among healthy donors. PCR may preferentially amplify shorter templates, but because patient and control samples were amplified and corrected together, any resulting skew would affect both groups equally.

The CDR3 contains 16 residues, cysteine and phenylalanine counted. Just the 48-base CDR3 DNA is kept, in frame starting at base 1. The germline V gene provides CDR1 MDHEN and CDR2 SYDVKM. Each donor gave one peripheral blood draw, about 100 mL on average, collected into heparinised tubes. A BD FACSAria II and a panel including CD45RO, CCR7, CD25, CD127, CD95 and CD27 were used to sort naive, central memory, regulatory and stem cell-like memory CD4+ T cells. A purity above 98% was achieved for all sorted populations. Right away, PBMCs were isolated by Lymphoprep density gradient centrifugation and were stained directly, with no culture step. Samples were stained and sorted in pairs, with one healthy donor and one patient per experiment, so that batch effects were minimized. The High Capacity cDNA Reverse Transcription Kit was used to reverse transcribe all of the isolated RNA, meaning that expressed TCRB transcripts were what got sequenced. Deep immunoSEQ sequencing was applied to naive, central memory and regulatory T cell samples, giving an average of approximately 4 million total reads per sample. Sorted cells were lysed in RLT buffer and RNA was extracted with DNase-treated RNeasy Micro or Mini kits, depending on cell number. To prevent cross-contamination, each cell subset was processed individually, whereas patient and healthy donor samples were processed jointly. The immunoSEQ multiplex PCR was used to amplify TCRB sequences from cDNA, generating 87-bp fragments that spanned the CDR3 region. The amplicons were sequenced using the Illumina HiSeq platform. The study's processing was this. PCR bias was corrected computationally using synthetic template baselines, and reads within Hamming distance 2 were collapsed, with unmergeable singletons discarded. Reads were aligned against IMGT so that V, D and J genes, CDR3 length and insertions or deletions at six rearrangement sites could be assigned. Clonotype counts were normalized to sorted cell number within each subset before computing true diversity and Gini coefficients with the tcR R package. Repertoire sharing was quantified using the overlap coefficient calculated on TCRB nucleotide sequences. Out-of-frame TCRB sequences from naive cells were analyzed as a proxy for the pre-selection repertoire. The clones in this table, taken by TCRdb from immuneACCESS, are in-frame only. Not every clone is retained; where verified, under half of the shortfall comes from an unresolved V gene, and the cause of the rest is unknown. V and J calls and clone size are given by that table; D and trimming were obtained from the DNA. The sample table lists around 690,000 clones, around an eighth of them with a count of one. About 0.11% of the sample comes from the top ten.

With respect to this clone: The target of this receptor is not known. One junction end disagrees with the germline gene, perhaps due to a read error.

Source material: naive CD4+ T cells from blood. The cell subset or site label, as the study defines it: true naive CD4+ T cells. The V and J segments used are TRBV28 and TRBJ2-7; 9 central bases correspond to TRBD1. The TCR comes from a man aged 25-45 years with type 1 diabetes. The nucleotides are TGTGCCAGCAGCATACCCGCGGCGGGGGACAGGGTGTTTCCCCACTTC. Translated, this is CASSIPAAGDRVFPHF.